Presented here are 24 T cell receptor beta chains from one specimen sequenced in a study of CD8 T cells in ankylosing spondylitis (dated by TCRdb to about 2017). The library was made by 5' RACE. Instrument on record: Illumina HiSeq 2500. Using fastp at Q25 and MiXCR, TCRdb reprocessed the public reads and kept productive beta chains. A single entry per CDR3 protein holds the most common genes and DNA from its merged rows. The sample data list 100,000 or so distinct CDR3 sequences, and approximately 9.6% of these were observed just once. 25% to 35% of the sample rests with the top ten. No antigen has been assigned to these receptors. Beyond this particular receptor, the publication reports: A TCR beta motif of eight highly homologous amino acid variants appeared characteristic of blood from ankylosing spondylitis patients.

The material sequenced was blood, either unsorted or a sorted T cell fraction (not recorded which). The source of these receptors is a male donor with ankylosing spondylitis.

J is TRBJ2-1 and V is TRBV3-1, with D perhaps given as TRBD1 or TRBD2 (5 bases each). Germline V gene data show CDR1 as LGHDT and CDR2 as YNNKEL (reference sequence). The germline V and J ends were trimmed by 6 bases and 11 bases, with 23 bases remaining between them. The CDR3 has 15 residues. The CDR3 loop is CASRHTGTTRYKQFF. The DNA for the CDR3 is TGTGCCAGCAGACATACCGGGACCACCAGATATAAGCAGTTCTTC.

The V call is TRBV28, the J call TRBJ2-7; 12 bases are a match to TRBD2. V trimming: 8 bases; J trimming: 7 bases; junction bases outside the gene matches: 6. This CDR3 region has 13 residues. CDR1 is MDHEN, CDR2 SYDVKM, per germline. The CDR3 sequence is CASRLAGDSEQYV. The CDR3 DNA sequence: TGTGCCAGCCGACTAGCGGGAGACAGTGAGCAGTACGTC.

This clonotype was observed at least ten times. The chain recombines TRBV28 with TRBJ2-1; 7 positions agree with TRBD2. The germline CDR1 and CDR2 sequences are MDHEN and SYDVKM. V dropped 6 bases and J dropped 4; count of bases not matched to a gene: 9. This CDR3 has 15 residues. The CDR3 loop reads CASSPPGLPYNEQFF. The CDR3 DNA reads TGTGCCAGCAGCCCTCCGGGACTACCGTACAATGAGCAGTTCTTC. The whole variable domain, filled in from reference TRBV28 and TRBJ2-1, reads DVKVTQSSRYLVKRTGEKVFLECVQDMDHENMFWYRQDPGLGLRLIYFSYDVKMKEKGDIPEGYSVSREKKERFSLILESASTNQTSMYLCASSPPGLPYNEQFFGPGTRLTVL.

The chain combines TRBV27 with TRBJ2-1; 10 nucleotides line up with TRBD1. CDR1 is MNHEY and CDR2 is SMNVEV in the germline V gene (reference sequence). Trimming cost V 6 bases and J 8 bases; bases outside gene matches: 7. The CDR3 consists of 14 residues. The CDR3 protein is CASRETGGEDEQFF. Written as DNA, the CDR3 is TGTGCCAGCAGGGAGACAGGGGGCGAGGATGAGCAGTTCTTC.

The V gene is TRBV5-6, the J gene TRBJ1-1; weak D call: TRBD1 (6 bases). V was pared by 5 bases and J by 5 bases, with 13 bases between. Germline CDR1 SGHDT, CDR2 YYEEEE. The CDR3 contains 13 residues. CDR3 in amino acids: CASSQQGWTEAFF. In DNA, the CDR3 is TGTGCCAGCAGTCAACAGGGTTGGACTGAAGCTTTCTTT. The whole variable domain, remainder taken from reference TRBV5-6 and TRBJ1-1, is DAGVTQSPTHLIKTRGQQVTLRCSPKSGHDTVSWYQQALGQGPQFIFQYYEEEERQRGNFPDRFSGHQFPNYSSELNVNALLLGDSALYLCASSQQGWTEAFFGQGTRLTVV.

This clonotype was seen only a few times. This chain joins TRBV5-5 and TRBJ2-1; weak D call: TRBD1 (6 bases). Per germline, CDR1 SGHKS and CDR2 YYEKEE (reference sequence). The V gene lost 5 bases and the J gene lost 5 bases, with 11 bases spanning the gap. This CDR3 comprises 13 residues. The CDR3 here is CASRYRVDNEQFF. For the CDR3, the DNA is TGTGCCAGCAGGTACAGGGTCGACAATGAGCAGTTCTTC.

This clonotype was detected ten times or more. V gene TRBV24-1 combines with J gene TRBJ2-1; weak D call: TRBD2 (5 bases). Between the trimmed V and J ends, which lost 6 bases and 9 bases, there was a span of 14 bases. Germline CDR1 KGHDR, CDR2 SFDVKD. This CDR3 comprises 13 residues. DNA for the CDR3: TGTGCCACCAGTAAAGCCGGGAAGGCTGAGCAGTTCTTC. It codes for CATSKAGKAEQFF.

This clonotype was seen ten or more times. The chain combines TRBV5-6 with TRBJ1-5; no reliable D call. Germline V gives CDR1 SGHDT, CDR2 YYEEEE. The CDR3 is 14 amino acids. V lost 3 bases and J 3 bases, leaving 10 bases between the germline ends. CDR3 region: CASSYGSDNQPQHF. The CDR3 DNA follows: TGTGCCAGCAGCTACGGGTCTGACAATCAGCCCCAGCATTTT. Complete variable domain (other parts from reference TRBV5-6 and TRBJ1-5): DAGVTQSPTHLIKTRGQQVTLRCSPKSGHDTVSWYQQALGQGPQFIFQYYEEEERQRGNFPDRFSGHQFPNYSSELNVNALLLGDSALYLCASSYGSDNQPQHFGDGTRLSIL.

The rearrangement links TRBV27 to TRBJ2-3, with TRBD2 identical over 10 bases. With V trimmed by 3 bases and J by 4 bases, 4 bases remained unmatched. Germline CDR1 reads MNHEY; CDR2 reads SMNVEV (reference sequence). This CDR3 has 15 amino acids. The CDR3 loop reads CASSFGLAVADTQYF. CDR3 coding DNA: TGTGCCAGCAGTTTCGGACTAGCGGTGGCAGATACGCAGTATTTT.

The rearrangement links TRBV2 to TRBJ1-1; D remains ambiguous. Germline CDR1 reads SNHLY; CDR2 reads FYNNEI. The CDR3 consists of 10 residues. The ends were cut back, 10 bases at V and 3 bases at J, with 6 bases in the middle. The CDR3 bases are TGTGCCATAGCGGACACTGAAGCTTTCTTT. Amino acid sequence: CAIADTEAFF.

In this sample, this clonotype turned up a few times. The V call is TRBV6-1, the J call TRBJ1-1; D might be TRBD1 (6 bases). The CDR3 sequence is 14 residues long. V was clipped by 2 bases and J by 5 bases, with 12 bases between them. Germline CDR1 MNHNS, CDR2 SASEGT. This chain's CDR3 is CASSERGAKTEAFF. The DNA of the CDR3 is TGTGCCAGCAGTGAACGGGGGGCTAAGACTGAAGCTTTCTTT.

This clonotype was seen ten or more times. The chain employs TRBV7-9 and TRBJ1-1, with a weak D call TRBD1 (5 bases). The germline V gene has CDR1 SEHNR and CDR2 FQNEAQ (reference sequence). This CDR3 is built from 15 residues. The ends were cut back, 0 bases at V and 4 bases at J, with 12 bases in the middle. The CDR3 loop is CASSLARGGSTEAFF. CDR3 bases: TGTGCCAGCAGCTTAGCGCGCGGGGGAAGCACTGAAGCTTTCTTT.

The V call is TRBV20-1, the J call TRBJ2-7, with TRBD2 identical over 7 bases. The germline V gene encodes CDR1 DFQATT and CDR2 SNEGSKA (reference sequence). Losses at the gene ends were 6 bases for V and 7 bases for J; bases not matched to a gene: 6. This CDR3 has 11 amino acids. The CDR3 loop is CSAPRELEQYF. CDR3 coding DNA: TGCAGTGCCCCGCGGGAGTTGGAGCAGTACTTC.

This clonotype was recorded a few times. This rearrangement joins TRBV10-3 to TRBJ2-3; 7 bases map to TRBD2. J gave up 0 bases and V 11 bases, and 8 bases lay outside the gene matches. Germline-derived CDR1 and CDR2 are ENHRY and SYGVKD. The CDR3 runs to 14 residues. CDR3 loop: CAGREGPSTDTQYF. In DNA form, the CDR3 reads TGTGCCGGCAGGGAGGGTCCTAGCACAGATACGCAGTATTTT.

This clonotype appeared many times. V and J are TRBV7-9 and TRBJ2-1; 12 bases fit TRBD2. V shed 1 base, J shed 13 bases, and the junction held 8 bases outside the gene matches. Germline-derived CDR1 and CDR2 are SEHNR and FQNEAQ (reference sequence). The CDR3 has 15 residues. The CDR3 loop is CASSLVSSGRAEQFF. CDR3 nucleotides: TGTGCCAGCAGCTTAGTTTCTAGCGGGAGGGCAGAACAGTTCTTC.

This clonotype was seen more than once but under ten times. The gene calls are TRBV28 and TRBJ2-7, with TRBD2 identical over 9 bases. The germline V gene encodes CDR1 MDHEN and CDR2 SYDVKM. The CDR3 has 14 residues. With V trimmed by 9 bases and J by 2 bases, 8 bases remained unmatched. This CDR3 reads CASFGREGTYEQYF. CDR3 coding DNA: TGTGCCAGTTTTGGGCGGGAGGGAACCTACGAGCAGTACTTC.

This clonotype was counted many times. The gene calls are TRBV25-1 and TRBJ2-1, with 9 positions matching TRBD1. Trimming took 3 bases from V and 8 from J; bases not matched to a gene: 8. Germline assignment: CDR1 MGHDK and CDR2 SYGVNS. The CDR3 has 15 amino acids. CDR3 nucleotide sequence: TGTGCCAGCAGTGAGCCGGGACAGGGAATCGATGAGCAGTTCTTC. Translation gives CASSEPGQGIDEQFF.

The chain couples TRBV5-6 to TRBJ1-1, with TRBD1 identical over 7 bases. The germline gives CDR1 SGHDT, CDR2 YYEEEE. The CDR3 sequence is 13 residues long. V shed 5 bases and J 1 base; nucleotides not matched to a gene: 2. CDR3 residues: CASRNRGNTEAFF. The DNA of the CDR3 is TGTGCCAGCAGGAACAGGGGGAACACTGAAGCTTTCTTT.

This chain uses TRBV18 with TRBJ2-1; 7 nucleotides agree with TRBD2. This CDR3 is 15 amino acids long. Per the germline V gene, CDR1 is KGHSH and CDR2 is LQKENI. V lost 6 bases and J lost 0; bases outside the gene matches: 5. In DNA form, the CDR3 reads TGTGCCAGCTCCCCTACTAGCGACTCCTACAATGAGCAGTTCTTC. Protein sequence: CASSPTSDSYNEQFF.

This clonotype was seen ten or more times. The chain carries TRBV10-3 and TRBJ2-1, with 13 bases lining up with TRBD2. The V gene's germline CDR1 is ENHRY and CDR2 SYGVKD. The V and J ends lost 7 bases and 4 bases, in that order; junction bases with no gene match: 7. The CDR3 loop spans 16 amino acids. The CDR3 region has the DNA TGTGCCATCACCCGGACTAGCGGGAGTAGATACAATGAGCAGTTCTTC. This gives the protein CAITRTSGSRYNEQFF.

The rearrangement joins TRBV12-3 or TRBV12-4 to TRBJ1-5; 10 bases agree with TRBD1. The CDR3 is 18 residues long. CDR3 amino acids: CTCSDRGHERISNQPQHF. The CDR3 nucleotides read TGTACCTGCAGTGACAGGGGGCACGAACGGATTAGCAATCAGCCCCAGCATTTT.

This CDR3 reads CASSLALSGEELNIQYF. The CDR3 DNA reads as TGTGCCAGCAGCTTAGCTCTGTCGGGGGAGGAGCTAAACATTCAGTACTTC. The chain has TRBV7-2 and TRBJ2-4; D perhaps matches TRBD2 (6 bases). The germline V gene has CDR1 SGHTA and CDR2 FQGNSA. The CDR3 sequence is 17 residues long. The germline V and J ends were trimmed by 0 bases and 6 bases, with 18 bases remaining between them.

This clonotype was seen at least ten times. The chain combines TRBV29-1 with TRBJ2-7, with D tentatively TRBD1 or TRBD2 (5 bases each). Germline lookup yields CDR1 SQVTM and CDR2 ANQGSEA. Deletions cut 7 bases from V and 6 bases from J, with 16 bases between. The CDR3 has 12 amino acids. CDR3 in DNA: TGCAGCGCCTTACGGACTGGGGCCGAGCAGTACTTC. This gives the protein CSALRTGAEQYF.

The rearrangement joins TRBV7-9 to TRBJ2-1; 9 bases match TRBD1. Looked up from germline, CDR1 is SEHNR and CDR2 is FQNEAQ (reference sequence). This CDR3 has 15 residues. V dropped 5 bases and J dropped 4; count of bases not matched to a gene: 6. DNA of the CDR3: TGTGCCAGCAGCCCAGGGACAGGGCTTTACAATGAGCAGTTCTTC. Encoded protein: CASSPGTGLYNEQFF. Looking up the rest from reference TRBV7-9 and TRBJ2-1 gives the full variable domain: DTGVSQNPRHKITKRGQNVTFRCDPISEHNRLYWYRQTLGQGPEFLTYFQNEAQLEKSRLLSDRFSAERPKGSFSTLEIQRTEQGDSAMYLCASSPGTGLYNEQFFGPGTRLTVL.